A selection of T cell receptor beta chains follows, all from one sample in a study of blood T cell repertoires in COVID-19. Measured with immunoSEQ multiplex PCR; TCRdb has only the in-frame clones, and not every one. Among about 85,000 clones listed, about four fifths were seen once. The sample consisted of peripheral blood. These receptor sequences come from a human donor in a cohort sampled during active COVID-19. The CDR3 runs from the conserved cysteine through the conserved F or W. Fields, in order: clone size, V gene, D gene, J gene, CDR3 DNA, CDR3 protein. The D gene is left open where the match is weak. Rows may omit the clone size; those that give it use once, few, many or a size class.

NA	TRBV5-5	TRBD1	TRBJ1-4	TGTGCCAGCAGCTATGGACAGGGCCGTCGGTCTAATGAAAAACTGTTTTTT	CASSYGQGRRSNEKLFF
NA	TRBV28	TRBD1	TRBJ2-1	TGTGCCAGCAGTTTAACAGGGGGCAGCGATGAGCAGTTCTTC	CASSLTGGSDEQFF
NA	TRBV6-5	NA	TRBJ2-1	TGTGCCAGCAGTTACGGTCCGGGGGAGCACAATGAGCAGTTCTTC	CASSYGPGEHNEQFF
NA	TRBV7-8	NA	TRBJ1-1	TGTGCCAGCAGCAGCAGGGTTCTGAACACTGAAGCTTTCTTT	CASSSRVLNTEAFF
NA	TRBV13	NA	TRBJ2-7	TGTGCCAGCAGTCTAGAAAGGGGCATCCTCTACGAGCAGTACTTC	CASSLERGILYEQYF
few	TRBV28	NA	TRBJ1-5	TGTGCCAGCAGATCCCCGGGACACCAGCCCCAGCATTTT	CASRSPGHQPQHF
NA	TRBV19	NA	TRBJ2-7	TGTGCCAGTAGTGCCGGCTTGAGGAGCTCCTACGAGCAGTACTTC	CASSAGLRSSYEQYF
NA	TRBV5-1	TRBD1	TRBJ2-7	TGCGCCAGCAGCCCGACCGGGACAGGGGGGTCCTACGAGCAGTACTTC	CASSPTGTGGSYEQYF
NA	TRBV6-1	NA	TRBJ1-2	TGTGCCAGCAGTGCAACACAAGCTGGCCTCGGGGGGAAGGACTATGGCTACACCTTC	CASSATQAGLGGKDYGYTF
NA	TRBV28	NA	TRBJ2-2	TGTGCCAGCACCGTCTTGCGGCAGTATCGCACCGGGGAGCTGTTTTTT	CASTVLRQYRTGELFF
NA	TRBV27	TRBD2	TRBJ2-3	TGTGCCAGCAGTTTGCGGGGGGATACGCAGTATTTT	CASSLRGDTQYF
NA	TRBV5-5	NA	TRBJ2-7	TGTGCCAGCAGCTGGGGGGTCTCCTACGAGCAGTACTTC	CASSWGVSYEQYF
NA	TRBV9	TRBD2	TRBJ2-5	TGTGCCAGCAGCTTTGCCGGGGGGGCCCAAGAGACCCAGTACTTC	CASSFAGGAQETQYF
NA	TRBV11-2	TRBD1	TRBJ2-1	TGTGCCAGCAGCTTATATACAGGGGGAATGGACAATGAGCAGTTCTTC	CASSLYTGGMDNEQFF
NA	TRBV19	NA	TRBJ2-2	TGTGCCAGTAGCCGTCGTGGGGCGTCCCTCGGGGAGCTGTTTTTT	CASSRRGASLGELFF
NA	TRBV7-9	NA	TRBJ2-3	TGTGCCAGCAGCTCGGAGTCGGCGGATACGCAGTATTTT	CASSSESADTQYF
NA	TRBV24-1	NA	TRBJ2-2	TGTGCCACCGGAAGACAGGCAGGCACCGGGGAGCTGTTTTTT	CATGRQAGTGELFF
NA	TRBV6-2/TRBV6-3	NA	TRBJ2-7	TGTGCCAGCAGTTTGGGCAGGGTGAACGAGCAGTACTTC	CASSLGRVNEQYF
NA	TRBV15	NA	TRBJ1-5	TGTGCCACCAGCAGAGATCCGGGCAATCAGCCCCAGCATTTT	CATSRDPGNQPQHF
NA	TRBV5-5	TRBD1	TRBJ2-2	TGTGCCAGCAGCTTCCAGGGGGCGGACACCGGGGAGCTGTTTTTT	CASSFQGADTGELFF
NA	TRBV5-1	NA	TRBJ2-3	TGCGCCAGCAGGATTCAGGGTGGAGATACGCAGTATTTT	CASRIQGGDTQYF
NA	TRBV7-3	TRBD1	TRBJ1-1	TGTGCCAGCAGCCGAACAGGGGAGAACACTGAAGCTTTCTTT	CASSRTGENTEAFF
NA	TRBV21-1	NA	TRBJ2-5	TGTGCCAGCAGCAAGGGGACAGGGTCTCAAGAGACCCAGTACTTC	CASSKGTGSQETQYF
NA	TRBV30	NA	TRBJ1-2	TGTGCCTGGACCGCGGGAGGTAGTGGTTCTTACTATGGCTACACCTTC	CAWTAGGSGSYYGYTF
NA	TRBV21-1	NA	TRBJ1-6	TGTGCCACCCAAGTCCGTGGACAGGGCTATTCACCCCTCCACTTT	CATQVRGQGYSPLHF
few	TRBV7-9	NA	TRBJ1-2	TGTGCCAGCAACGACGGACGGGAACTGAATGGCTACACCTTC	CASNDGRELNGYTF
NA	TRBV19	TRBD2	TRBJ2-7	TGTGCCAGTGGAGCGGGGGCCTCCTACGAGCAGTACTTC	CASGAGASYEQYF
NA	TRBV7-9	NA	TRBJ1-1	TGTGCCAGCAACCACAGGTTTTCGAGTACTGAAGCTTTCTTT	CASNHRFSSTEAFF
NA	TRBV28	NA	TRBJ1-1	TGTGCCAGCAGTTCGCCCGGGGGGTCTGAAGCTTTCTTT	CASSSPGGSEAFF
NA	TRBV4-2	TRBD2	TRBJ2-3	TGTGCCAGCAGCCAAGATGGGACTAGCGGGGGAGATACGCAGTATTTT	CASSQDGTSGGDTQYF
NA	TRBV6-5	NA	TRBJ1-5	TGTGCCAGCAGCGCGGGGTTCAATCAGCCCCAGCATTTT	CASSAGFNQPQHF